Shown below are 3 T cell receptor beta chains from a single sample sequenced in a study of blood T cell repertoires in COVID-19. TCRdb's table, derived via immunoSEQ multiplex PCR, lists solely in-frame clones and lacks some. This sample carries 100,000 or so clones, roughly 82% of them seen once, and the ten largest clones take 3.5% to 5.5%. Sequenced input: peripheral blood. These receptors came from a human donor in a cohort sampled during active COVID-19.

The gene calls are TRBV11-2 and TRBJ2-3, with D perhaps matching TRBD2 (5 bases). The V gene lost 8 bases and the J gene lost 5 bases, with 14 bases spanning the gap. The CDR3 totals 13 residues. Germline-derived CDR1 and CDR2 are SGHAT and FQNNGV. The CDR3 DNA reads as TGTGCCAGCGAAAGAGGGATTGGAGATACGCAGTATTTT. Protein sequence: CASERGIGDTQYF. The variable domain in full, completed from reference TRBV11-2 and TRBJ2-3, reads EAGVAQSPRYKIIEKRQSVAFWCNPISGHATLYWYQQILGQGPKLLIQFQNNGVVDDSQLPKDRFSAERLKGVDSTLKIQPAKLEDSAVYLCASERGIGDTQYFGPGTRLTVL.

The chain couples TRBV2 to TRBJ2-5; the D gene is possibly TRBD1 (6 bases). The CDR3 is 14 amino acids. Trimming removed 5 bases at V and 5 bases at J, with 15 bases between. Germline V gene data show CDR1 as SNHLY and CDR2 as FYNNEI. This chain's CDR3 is CASSPGTQGETQYF. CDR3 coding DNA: TGTGCCAGCAGTCCCGGGACCCAGGGGGAGACCCAGTACTTC.

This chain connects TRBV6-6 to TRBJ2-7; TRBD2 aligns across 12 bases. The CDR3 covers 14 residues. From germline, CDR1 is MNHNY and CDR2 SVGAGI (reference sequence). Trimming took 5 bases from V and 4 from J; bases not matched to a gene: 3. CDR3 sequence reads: CASSPTSGGYEQYF. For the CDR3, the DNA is TGTGCCAGCAGTCCGACTAGCGGGGGTTACGAGCAGTACTTC.